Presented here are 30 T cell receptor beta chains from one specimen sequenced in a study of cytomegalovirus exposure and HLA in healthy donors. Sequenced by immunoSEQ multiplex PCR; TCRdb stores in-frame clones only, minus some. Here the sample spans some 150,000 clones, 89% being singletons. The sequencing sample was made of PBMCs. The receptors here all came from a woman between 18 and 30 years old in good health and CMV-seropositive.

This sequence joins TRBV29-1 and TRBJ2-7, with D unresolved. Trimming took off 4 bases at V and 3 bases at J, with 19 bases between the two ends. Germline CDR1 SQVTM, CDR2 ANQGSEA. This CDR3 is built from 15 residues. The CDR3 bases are TGCAGCGTTGGTTATCAAAACGTGAGAGTCTACGAGCAGTACTTC. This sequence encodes CSVGYQNVRVYEQYF.

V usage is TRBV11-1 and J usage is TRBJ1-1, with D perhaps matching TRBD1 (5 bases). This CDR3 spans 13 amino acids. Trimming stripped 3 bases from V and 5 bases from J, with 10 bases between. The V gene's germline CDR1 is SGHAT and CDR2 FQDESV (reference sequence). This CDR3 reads CASSFGSGTEAFF. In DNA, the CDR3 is TGTGCCAGCAGCTTTGGCTCAGGGACTGAAGCTTTCTTT.

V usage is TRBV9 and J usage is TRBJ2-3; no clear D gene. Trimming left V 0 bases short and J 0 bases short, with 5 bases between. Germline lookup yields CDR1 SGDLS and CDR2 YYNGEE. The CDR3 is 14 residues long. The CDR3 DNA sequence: TGTGCCAGCAGCGTAGTCCGGAGCACAGATACGCAGTATTTT. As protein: CASSVVRSTDTQYF.

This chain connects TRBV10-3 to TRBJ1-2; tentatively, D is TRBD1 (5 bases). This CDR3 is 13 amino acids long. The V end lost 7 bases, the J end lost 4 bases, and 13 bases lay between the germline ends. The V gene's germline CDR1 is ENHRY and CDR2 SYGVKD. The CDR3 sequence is CAINQGRGYGYTF. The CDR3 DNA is TGTGCCATCAATCAGGGAAGGGGCTATGGCTACACCTTC.

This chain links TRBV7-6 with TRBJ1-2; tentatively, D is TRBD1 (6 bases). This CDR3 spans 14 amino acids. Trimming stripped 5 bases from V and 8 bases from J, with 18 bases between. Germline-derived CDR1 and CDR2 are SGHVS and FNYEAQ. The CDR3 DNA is TGTGCCAGCAGCACAACAGGGAGTCGAGGGGGCTACACCTTC. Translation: CASSTTGSRGGYTF.

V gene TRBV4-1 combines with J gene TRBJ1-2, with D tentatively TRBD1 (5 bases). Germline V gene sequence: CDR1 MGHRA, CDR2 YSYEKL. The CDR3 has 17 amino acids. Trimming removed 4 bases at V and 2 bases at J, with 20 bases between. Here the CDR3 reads CASSPSKARVLNYGYTF. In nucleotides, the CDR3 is TGCGCCAGCAGCCCCTCAAAAGCCAGGGTCCTAAACTATGGCTACACCTTC.

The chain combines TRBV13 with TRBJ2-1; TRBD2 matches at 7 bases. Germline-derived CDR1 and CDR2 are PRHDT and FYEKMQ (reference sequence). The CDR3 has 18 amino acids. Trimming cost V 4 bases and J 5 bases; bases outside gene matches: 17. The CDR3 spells CASSSHGGAGRGHNEQFF. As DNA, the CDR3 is TGTGCCAGCAGCTCTCACGGCGGGGCGGGGAGGGGACACAATGAGCAGTTCTTC.

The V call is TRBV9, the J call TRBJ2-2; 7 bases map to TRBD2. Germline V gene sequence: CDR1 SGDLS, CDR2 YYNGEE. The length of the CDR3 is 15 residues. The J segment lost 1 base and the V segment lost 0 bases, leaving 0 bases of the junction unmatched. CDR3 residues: CASSVGGGNTGELFF. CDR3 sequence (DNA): TGTGCCAGCAGCGTAGGCGGGGGGAACACCGGGGAGCTGTTTTTT. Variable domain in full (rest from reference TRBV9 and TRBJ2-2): DSGVTQTPKHLITATGQRVTLRCSPRSGDLSVYWYQQSLDQGLQFLIQYYNGEERAKGNILERFSAQQFPDLHSELNLSSLELGDSALYFCASSVGGGNTGELFFGEGSRLTVL.

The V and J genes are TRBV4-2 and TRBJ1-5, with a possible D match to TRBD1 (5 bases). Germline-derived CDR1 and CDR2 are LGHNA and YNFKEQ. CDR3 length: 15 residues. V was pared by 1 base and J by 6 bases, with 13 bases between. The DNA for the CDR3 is TGTGCCAGCAGCCAAGCCTCAGCGGGGGTTCAGCCCCAGCATTTT. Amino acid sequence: CASSQASAGVQPQHF.

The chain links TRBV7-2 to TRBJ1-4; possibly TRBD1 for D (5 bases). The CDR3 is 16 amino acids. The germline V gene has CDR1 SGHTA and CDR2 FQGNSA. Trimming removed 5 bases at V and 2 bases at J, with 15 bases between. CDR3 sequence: CASSPGGWGTNEKLFF. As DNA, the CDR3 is TGTGCCAGCAGCCCCGGGGGGTGGGGGACTAATGAAAAACTGTTTTTT.

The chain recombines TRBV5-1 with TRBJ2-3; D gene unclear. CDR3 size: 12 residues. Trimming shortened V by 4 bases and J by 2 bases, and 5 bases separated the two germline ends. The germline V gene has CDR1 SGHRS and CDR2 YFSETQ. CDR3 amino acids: CASSGATDTQYF. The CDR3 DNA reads TGCGCCAGCAGCGGAGCCACAGATACGCAGTATTTT.

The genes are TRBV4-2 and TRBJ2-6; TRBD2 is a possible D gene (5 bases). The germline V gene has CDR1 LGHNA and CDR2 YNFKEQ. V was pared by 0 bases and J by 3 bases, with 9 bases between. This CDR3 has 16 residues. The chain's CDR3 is CASSQDNGDGANVLTF. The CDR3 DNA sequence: TGTGCCAGCAGCCAAGATAACGGGGATGGGGCCAACGTCCTGACTTTC.

The chain's CDR3 is CASTTGGLGYTF. The CDR3, as DNA: TGTGCCAGCACCACAGGGGGCCTTGGCTACACCTTC. The chain is built from TRBV6-5 and TRBJ1-2, with 9 bases that match TRBD1. The CDR3 length is 12 residues. V shed 7 bases and J 7 bases; nucleotides not matched to a gene: 4. CDR1 is MNHEY, CDR2 SVGAGI, per germline.

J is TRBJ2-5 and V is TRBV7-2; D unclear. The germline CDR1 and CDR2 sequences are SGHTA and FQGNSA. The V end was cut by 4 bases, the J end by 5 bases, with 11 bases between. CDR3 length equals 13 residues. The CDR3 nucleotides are TGTGCCAGCAGCTCCTGGGTGAGGGAGACCCAGTACTTC. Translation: CASSSWVRETQYF.

The CDR3 nucleotides are TGTGCCAGCAGCGACCGAGGGACAGGGAAGCGCGCTTTCTTT. This translates into CASSDRGTGKRAFF. V and J are TRBV9 and TRBJ1-1; TRBD1 matches at 9 bases. The CDR3 contains 14 residues. CDR1 and CDR2 (germline): SGDLS, YYNGEE. Trimming cost V 3 bases and J 11 bases; bases outside gene matches: 11.

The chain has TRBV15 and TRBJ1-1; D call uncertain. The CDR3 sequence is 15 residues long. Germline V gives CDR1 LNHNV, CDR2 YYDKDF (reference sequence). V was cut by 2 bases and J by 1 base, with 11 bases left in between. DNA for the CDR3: TGTGCCACCAGCAGAACCTTGAGGGAGAACACTGAAGCTTTCTTT. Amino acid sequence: CATSRTLRENTEAFF.

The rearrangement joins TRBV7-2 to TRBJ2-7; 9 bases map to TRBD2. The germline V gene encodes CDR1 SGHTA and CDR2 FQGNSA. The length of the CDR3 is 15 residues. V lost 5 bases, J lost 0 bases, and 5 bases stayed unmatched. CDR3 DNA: TGTGCCAGCAGCCTCAGCGGGGGGTACTCCTACGAGCAGTACTTC. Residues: CASSLSGGYSYEQYF.

The chain's CDR3 is CASSLRGRTEDQPQHF. The CDR3 DNA follows: TGTGCCAGCAGTCTCAGGGGGCGGACGGAGGATCAGCCCCAGCATTTT. This chain connects TRBV28 to TRBJ1-5; 8 bases agree with TRBD1. The germline V gene has CDR1 MDHEN and CDR2 SYDVKM. This CDR3 has 16 amino acids. Trimming at V came to 5 bases and at J to 5 bases, leaving 11 bases not matched to a gene.

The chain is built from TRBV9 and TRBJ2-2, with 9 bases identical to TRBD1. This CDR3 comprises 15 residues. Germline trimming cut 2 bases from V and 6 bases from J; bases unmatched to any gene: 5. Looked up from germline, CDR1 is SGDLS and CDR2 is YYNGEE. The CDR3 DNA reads TGTGCCAGCAGCGTCTGGACAGGGGTTCCCGGGGAGCTGTTTTTT. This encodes CASSVWTGVPGELFF.

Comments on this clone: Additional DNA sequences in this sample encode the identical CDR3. This chain's CDR3 is CASSPWTGGGYTF. The DNA of the CDR3 is TGTGCCAGCAGCCCTTGGACAGGGGGTGGCTACACCTTC. The V and J genes are TRBV7-2 and TRBJ1-2; 10 nucleotides match TRBD1. V gave up 5 bases and J gave up 7 bases; unmatched junction bases: 4. CDR1 is SGHTA, CDR2 FQGNSA, per germline. The CDR3 totals 13 residues.

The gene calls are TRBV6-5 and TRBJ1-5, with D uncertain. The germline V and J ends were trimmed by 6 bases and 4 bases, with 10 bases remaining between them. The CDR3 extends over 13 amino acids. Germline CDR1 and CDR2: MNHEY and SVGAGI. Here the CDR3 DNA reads TGTGCCAGCAGGAGATCAGCGAATCAGCCCCAGCATTTT. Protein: CASRRSANQPQHF.

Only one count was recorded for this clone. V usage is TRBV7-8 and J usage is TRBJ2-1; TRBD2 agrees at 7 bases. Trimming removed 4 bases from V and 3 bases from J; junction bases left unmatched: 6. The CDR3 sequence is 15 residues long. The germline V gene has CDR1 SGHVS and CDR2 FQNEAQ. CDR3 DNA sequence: TGTGCCAGCAGCTCCGATGGGACTAACTACAATGAGCAGTTCTTC. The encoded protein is CASSSDGTNYNEQFF.

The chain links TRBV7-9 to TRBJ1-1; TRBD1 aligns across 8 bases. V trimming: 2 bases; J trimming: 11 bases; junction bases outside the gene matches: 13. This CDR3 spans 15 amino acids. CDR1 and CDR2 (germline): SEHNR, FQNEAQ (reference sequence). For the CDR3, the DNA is TGTGCCAGCAGCTTAACGAAGTCCCAGGGGGCACGGGCTTTCTTT. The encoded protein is CASSLTKSQGARAFF.

The CDR3 nucleotides read TGCGCCAGCAGCCAAGGCAGGCAATCCTACAATGAGCAGTTCTTC. Amino acids: CASSQGRQSYNEQFF. The chain combines TRBV4-1 with TRBJ2-1; no clear D. Germline CDR1 MGHRA, CDR2 YSYEKL. The ends were cut back, 1 base at V and 1 base at J, with 8 bases in the middle. The CDR3 spans 15 residues.

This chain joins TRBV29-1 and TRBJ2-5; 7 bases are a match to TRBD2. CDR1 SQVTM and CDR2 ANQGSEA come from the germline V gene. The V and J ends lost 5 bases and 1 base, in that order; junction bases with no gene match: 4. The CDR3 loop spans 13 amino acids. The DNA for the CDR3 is TGCAGCGTTAGGGGAGGGGCCCAAGAGACCCAGTACTTC. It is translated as CSVRGGAQETQYF.

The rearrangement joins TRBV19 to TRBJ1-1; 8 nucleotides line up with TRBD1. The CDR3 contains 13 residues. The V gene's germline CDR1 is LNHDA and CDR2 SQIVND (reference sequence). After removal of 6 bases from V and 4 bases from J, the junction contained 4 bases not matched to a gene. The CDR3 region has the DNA TGTGCCAGTAGGACAGGGGCGTTCACTGAAGCTTTCTTT. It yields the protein CASRTGAFTEAFF.

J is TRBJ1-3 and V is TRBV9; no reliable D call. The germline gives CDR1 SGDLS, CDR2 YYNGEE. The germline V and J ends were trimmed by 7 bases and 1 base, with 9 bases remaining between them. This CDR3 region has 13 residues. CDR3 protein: CASGPGSGNTIYF. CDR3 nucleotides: TGTGCCAGCGGACCGGGGTCTGGAAACACCATATATTTT.

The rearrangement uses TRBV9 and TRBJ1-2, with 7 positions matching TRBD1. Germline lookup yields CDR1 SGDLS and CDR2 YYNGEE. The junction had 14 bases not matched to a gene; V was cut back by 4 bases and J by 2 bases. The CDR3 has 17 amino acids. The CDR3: CASSRLFLGQSNYGYTF. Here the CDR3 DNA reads TGTGCCAGCAGCAGATTATTTTTGGGACAGTCAAACTATGGCTACACCTTC.

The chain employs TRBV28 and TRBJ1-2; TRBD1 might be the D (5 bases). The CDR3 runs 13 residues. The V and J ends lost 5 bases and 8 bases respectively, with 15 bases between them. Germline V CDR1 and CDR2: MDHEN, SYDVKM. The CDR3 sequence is CASSITGVGGYTF. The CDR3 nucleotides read TGTGCCAGCAGTATTACAGGAGTTGGCGGCTACACCTTC.

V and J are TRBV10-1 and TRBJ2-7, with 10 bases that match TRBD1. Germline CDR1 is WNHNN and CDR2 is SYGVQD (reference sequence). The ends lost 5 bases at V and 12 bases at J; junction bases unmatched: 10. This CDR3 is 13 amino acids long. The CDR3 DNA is TGCGCCAGCAGTAATCCGGGACAGGGGATTCTGTACTTC. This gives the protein CASSNPGQGILYF.